Below are 9 T cell receptor beta chains sequenced from a single sample in a study of blood T cell repertoires in COVID-19. The repertoire was sequenced with immunoSEQ multiplex PCR; TCRdb's copy has only in-frame clones and lacks some. The data hold fewer than 85,000 clones, with 88% observed a single time. The sequenced material came from peripheral blood. The receptors stem from a human donor in a cohort sampled during active COVID-19.

The J gene is TRBJ1-2, the V gene TRBV30; perhaps TRBD1 as D (6 bases). The V end lost 2 bases, the J end lost 2 bases, and 9 bases lay between the germline ends. Germline V CDR1 and CDR2: GTSNPN, SVGIG (reference sequence). The CDR3 is 13 amino acids. CDR3 loop: CAWSPTGNYGYTF. As DNA, the CDR3 is TGTGCCTGGAGTCCCACAGGGAACTATGGCTACACCTTC.

V is TRBV15 and J is TRBJ2-5, with D perhaps TRBD2 (6 bases). The CDR3 is 15 residues long. The V end was cut by 1 base, the J end by 2 bases, with 11 bases between. Germline V gene lookup returns CDR1 LNHNV and CDR2 YYDKDF (reference sequence). DNA for the CDR3: TGTGCCACCAGCAGAGTAGGGGCGGGACAAGAGACCCAGTACTTC. It yields the protein CATSRVGAGQETQYF.

This chain uses TRBV27 with TRBJ2-3, with 8 bases identical to TRBD2. Germline V gene data show CDR1 as MNHEY and CDR2 as SMNVEV (reference sequence). V was clipped by 7 bases and J by 8 bases; unmatched bases: 14. The CDR3 length is 15 residues. The CDR3 reads CASTTAASGSGTQYF. In nucleotides, the CDR3 is TGTGCCAGCACCACTGCGGCCAGCGGGAGTGGTACGCAGTATTTT.

This clone has more than one count but fewer than ten. V and J are TRBV19 and TRBJ1-1; TRBD1 matches at 7 bases. The CDR3 spans 15 residues. The germline V gene encodes CDR1 LNHDA and CDR2 SQIVND (reference sequence). Trimming took 3 bases from V and 4 from J; bases not matched to a gene: 8. CDR3 bases: TGTGCCAGTAGTATTTTAAGGGGGCAACCCACTGAAGCTTTCTTT. Protein: CASSILRGQPTEAFF.

The gene calls are TRBV9 and TRBJ2-7; 9 bases align to TRBD1. The trim removed 0 bases at V and 0 bases at J, leaving 4 bases unmatched. CDR1 and CDR2 from the germline V gene are SGDLS and YYNGEE. There are 16 residues in the CDR3. CDR3 in amino acids: CASSVDGTGFSYEQYF. The CDR3 DNA follows: TGTGCCAGCAGCGTAGATGGGACAGGGTTCTCCTACGAGCAGTACTTC. The full variable domain, in which reference TRBV9 and TRBJ2-7 provide the parts outside the CDR3, is DSGVTQTPKHLITATGQRVTLRCSPRSGDLSVYWYQQSLDQGLQFLIQYYNGEERAKGNILERFSAQQFPDLHSELNLSSLELGDSALYFCASSVDGTGFSYEQYFGPGTRLTVT.

The V gene is TRBV11-2, the J gene TRBJ1-1, with 10 bases lining up with TRBD1. CDR1 SGHAT and CDR2 FQNNGV come from the germline V gene. The V segment lost 5 bases and the J segment 0 bases; nucleotides outside the gene matches: 9. The CDR3 length is 17 residues. The CDR3 here is CASSPTGGAWMNTEAFF. For the CDR3, the DNA is TGTGCCAGCAGCCCGACAGGGGGCGCTTGGATGAACACTGAAGCTTTCTTT. The full variable domain, in which reference TRBV11-2 and TRBJ1-1 provide the parts outside the CDR3, is EAGVAQSPRYKIIEKRQSVAFWCNPISGHATLYWYQQILGQGPKLLIQFQNNGVVDDSQLPKDRFSAERLKGVDSTLKIQPAKLEDSAVYLCASSPTGGAWMNTEAFFGQGTRLTVV.

This clone was seen only a few times. The J gene is TRBJ2-7, the V gene TRBV27; 8 bases align to TRBD1. Germline V CDR1 and CDR2: MNHEY, SMNVEV (reference sequence). Unmatched junction bases numbered 18, after V lost 4 bases and J lost 4 bases. CDR3 length: 18 amino acids. The CDR3 nucleotides are TGTGCCAGCAGTTCGCAGGGAGACAGGGGCCGGCGTCGTTACGAGCAGTACTTC. This codes for CASSSQGDRGRRRYEQYF.

The V and J genes are TRBV5-4 and TRBJ2-7, with 7 nucleotides matching TRBD1. The CDR3 spans 14 residues. V lost 4 bases and J lost 3; bases outside the gene matches: 7. Germline V gene lookup returns CDR1 SGHNT and CDR2 YYREEE (reference sequence). CDR3 sequence reads: CASSAGTDIYEQYF. In DNA form, the CDR3 reads TGTGCCAGCAGCGCCGGGACAGACATCTACGAGCAGTACTTC. The full variable domain, in which reference TRBV5-4 and TRBJ2-7 provide the parts outside the CDR3, is ETGVTQSPTHLIKTRGQQVTLRCSSQSGHNTVSWYQQALGQGPQFIFQYYREEENGRGNFPPRFSGLQFPNYSSELNVNALELDDSALYLCASSAGTDIYEQYFGPGTRLTVT.

The rearrangement joins TRBV6-5 to TRBJ2-3, with a possible D match to TRBD2 (5 bases). V was pared by 6 bases and J by 1 base, with 14 bases between. The germline V gene encodes CDR1 MNHEY and CDR2 SVGAGI. This CDR3 region has 15 residues. CDR3 nucleotide sequence: TGTGCCAGCAGCCCCTATCCGGAGGGCACAGATACGCAGTATTTT. It codes for CASSPYPEGTDTQYF.